The clone carrying this T cell receptor beta chain was counted many times. The data derive from a study of metastatic and nonmetastatic thyroid tumors. TCRdb reanalyzed the PCR reads with MiXCR. In the table there are roughly 16,000 clones, about a sixth of which are singletons. All patients reached thyroid surgery having received no treatment beforehand. CDR3 length: 11 residues. From germline, CDR1 is GTSNPN and CDR2 SVGIG (reference sequence). Deletions cut 5 bases from V and 12 bases from J, with 14 bases between. This clonotype was obtained from a female donor with papillary thyroid cancer or a benign thyroid nodule (not recorded which). Some clones in this sample may be carry-over from other donors' samples. V and J are TRBV30 and TRBJ2-1; no definite D call. The sequencing sample was made of blood. The CDR3 loop reads CAWGSRRGQFF. CDR3 coding DNA: TGTGCCTGGGGCTCGAGAAGAGGGCAGTTCTTC.